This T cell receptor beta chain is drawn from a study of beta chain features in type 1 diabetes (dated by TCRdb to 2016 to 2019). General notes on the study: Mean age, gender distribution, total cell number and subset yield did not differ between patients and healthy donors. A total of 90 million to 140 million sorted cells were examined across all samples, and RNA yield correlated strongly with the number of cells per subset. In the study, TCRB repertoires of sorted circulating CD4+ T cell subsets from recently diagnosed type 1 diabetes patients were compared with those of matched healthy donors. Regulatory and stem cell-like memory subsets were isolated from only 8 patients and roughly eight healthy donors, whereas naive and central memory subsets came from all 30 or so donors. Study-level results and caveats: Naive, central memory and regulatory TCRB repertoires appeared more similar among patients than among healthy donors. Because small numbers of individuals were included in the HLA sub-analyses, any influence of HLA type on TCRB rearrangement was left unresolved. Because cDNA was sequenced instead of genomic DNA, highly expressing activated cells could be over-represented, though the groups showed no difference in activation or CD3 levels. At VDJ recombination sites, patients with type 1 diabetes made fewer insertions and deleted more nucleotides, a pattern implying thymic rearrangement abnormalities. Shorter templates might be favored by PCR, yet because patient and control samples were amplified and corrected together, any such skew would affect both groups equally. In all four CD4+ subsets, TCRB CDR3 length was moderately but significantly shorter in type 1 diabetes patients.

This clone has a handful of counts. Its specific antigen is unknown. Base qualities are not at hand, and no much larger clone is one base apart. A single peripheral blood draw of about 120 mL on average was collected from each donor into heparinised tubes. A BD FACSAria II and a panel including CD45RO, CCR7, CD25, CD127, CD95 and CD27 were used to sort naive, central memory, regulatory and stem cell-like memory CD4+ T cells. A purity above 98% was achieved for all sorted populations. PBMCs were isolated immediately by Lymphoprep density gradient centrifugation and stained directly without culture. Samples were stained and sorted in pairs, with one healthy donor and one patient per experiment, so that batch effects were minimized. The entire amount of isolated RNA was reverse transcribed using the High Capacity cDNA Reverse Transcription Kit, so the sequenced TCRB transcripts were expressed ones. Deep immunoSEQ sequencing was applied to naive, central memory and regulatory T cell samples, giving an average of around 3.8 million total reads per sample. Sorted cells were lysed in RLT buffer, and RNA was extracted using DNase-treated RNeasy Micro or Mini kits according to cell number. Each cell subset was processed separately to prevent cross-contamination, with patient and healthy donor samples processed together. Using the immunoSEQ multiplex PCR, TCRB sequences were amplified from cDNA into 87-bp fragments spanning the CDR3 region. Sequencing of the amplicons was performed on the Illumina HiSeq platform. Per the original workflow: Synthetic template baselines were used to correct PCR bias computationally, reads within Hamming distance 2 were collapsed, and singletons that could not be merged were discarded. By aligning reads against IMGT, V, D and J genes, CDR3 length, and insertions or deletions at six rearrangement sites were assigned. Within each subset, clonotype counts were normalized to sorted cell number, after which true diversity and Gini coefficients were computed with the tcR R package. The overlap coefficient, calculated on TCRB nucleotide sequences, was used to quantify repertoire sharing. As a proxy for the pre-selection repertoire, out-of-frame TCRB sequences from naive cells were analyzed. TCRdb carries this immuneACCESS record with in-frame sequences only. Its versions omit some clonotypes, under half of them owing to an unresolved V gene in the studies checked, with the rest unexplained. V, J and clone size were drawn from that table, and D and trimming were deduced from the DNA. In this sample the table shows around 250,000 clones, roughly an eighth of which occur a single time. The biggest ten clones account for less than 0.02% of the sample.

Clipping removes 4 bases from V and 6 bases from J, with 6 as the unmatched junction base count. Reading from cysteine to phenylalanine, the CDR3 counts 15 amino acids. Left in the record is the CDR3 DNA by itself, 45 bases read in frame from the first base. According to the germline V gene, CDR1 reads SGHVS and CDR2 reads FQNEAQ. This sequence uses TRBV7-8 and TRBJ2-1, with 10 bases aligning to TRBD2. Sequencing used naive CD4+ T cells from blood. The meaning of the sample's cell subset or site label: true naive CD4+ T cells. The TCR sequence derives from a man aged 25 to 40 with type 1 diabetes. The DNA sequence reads TGTGCCAGCAGCTCCGGGACTAGCGTAAGCAATGAGCAGTTCTTC. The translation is CASSSGTSVSNEQFF. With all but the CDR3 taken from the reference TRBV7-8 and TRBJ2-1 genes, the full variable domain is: GAGVSQSPRYKVAKRGQDVALRCDPISGHVSLFWYQQALGQGPEFLTYFQNEAQLDKSGLPSDRFFAERPEGSVSTLKIQRTQQEDSAVYLCASSSGTSVSNEQFFGPGTRLTVL.